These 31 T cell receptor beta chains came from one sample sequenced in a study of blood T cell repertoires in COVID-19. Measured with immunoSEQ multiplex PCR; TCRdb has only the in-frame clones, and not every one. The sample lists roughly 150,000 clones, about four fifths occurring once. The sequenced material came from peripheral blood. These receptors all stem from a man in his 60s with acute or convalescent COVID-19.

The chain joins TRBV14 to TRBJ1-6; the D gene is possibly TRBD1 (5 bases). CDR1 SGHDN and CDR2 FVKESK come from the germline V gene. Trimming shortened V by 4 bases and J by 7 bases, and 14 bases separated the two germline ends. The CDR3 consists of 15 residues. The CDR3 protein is CASSRSLGANSPLHF. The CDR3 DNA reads TGTGCCAGCAGCCGAAGCCTAGGGGCCAATTCACCCCTCCACTTT.

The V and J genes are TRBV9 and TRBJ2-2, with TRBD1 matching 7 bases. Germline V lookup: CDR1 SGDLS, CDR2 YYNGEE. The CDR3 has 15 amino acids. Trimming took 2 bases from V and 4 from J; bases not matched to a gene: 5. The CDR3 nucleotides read TGTGCCAGCAGCGTGAGACAGGGATTCACCGGGGAGCTGTTTTTT. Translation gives CASSVRQGFTGELFF.

The CDR3 nucleotides read TGTGCCAGCAGCTTATCCGGCGGTGATTATGGCTACACCTTC. Its translation is CASSLSGGDYGYTF. This chain links TRBV7-9 with TRBJ1-2; no clear D. The CDR3 spans 14 residues. Germline CDR1 and CDR2: SEHNR and FQNEAQ (reference sequence). Between the trimmed V and J ends, which lost 2 bases and 5 bases, there was a span of 12 bases.

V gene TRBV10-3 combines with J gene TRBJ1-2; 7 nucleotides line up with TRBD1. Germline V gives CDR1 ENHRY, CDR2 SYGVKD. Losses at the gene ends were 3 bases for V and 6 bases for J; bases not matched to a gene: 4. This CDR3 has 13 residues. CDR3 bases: TGTGCCATCAGTGACAGGGGGGTGGATGGCTACACCTTC. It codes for CAISDRGVDGYTF.

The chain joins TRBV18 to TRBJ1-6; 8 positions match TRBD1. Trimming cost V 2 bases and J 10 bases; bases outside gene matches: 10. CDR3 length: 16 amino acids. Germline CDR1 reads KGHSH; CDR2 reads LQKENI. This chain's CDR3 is CASSPAPGQVSSPLHF. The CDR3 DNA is TGTGCCAGCTCACCAGCCCCGGGACAGGTCAGCTCACCCCTCCACTTT.

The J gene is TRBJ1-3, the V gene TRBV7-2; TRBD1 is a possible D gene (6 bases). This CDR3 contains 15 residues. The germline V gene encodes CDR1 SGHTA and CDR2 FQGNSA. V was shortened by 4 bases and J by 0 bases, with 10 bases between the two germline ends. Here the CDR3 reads CASSSDSYSGNTIYF. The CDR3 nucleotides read TGTGCCAGCAGCTCGGACAGCTACTCTGGAAACACCATATATTTT.

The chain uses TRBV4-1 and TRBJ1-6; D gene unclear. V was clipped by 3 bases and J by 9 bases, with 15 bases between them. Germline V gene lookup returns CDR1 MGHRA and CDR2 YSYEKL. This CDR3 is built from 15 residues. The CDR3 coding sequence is TGCGCCAGCAGCCAGGAAAGCCGGGTGTTTTCACCCCTCCACTTT. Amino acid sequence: CASSQESRVFSPLHF.

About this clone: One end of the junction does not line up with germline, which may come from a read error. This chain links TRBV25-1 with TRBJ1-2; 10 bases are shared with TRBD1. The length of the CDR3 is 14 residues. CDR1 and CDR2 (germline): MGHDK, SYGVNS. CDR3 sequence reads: CAISRQGAFSGYTF. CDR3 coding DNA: TGTGCCATCAGTAGACAGGGGGCGTTCTCTGGCTACACCTTC.

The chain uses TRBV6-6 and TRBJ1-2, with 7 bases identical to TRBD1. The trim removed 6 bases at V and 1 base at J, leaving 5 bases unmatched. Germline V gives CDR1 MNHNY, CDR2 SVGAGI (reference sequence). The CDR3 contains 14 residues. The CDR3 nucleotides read TGTGCCAGCAGCCGCGGGACAGTTAACTATGGCTACACCTTC. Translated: CASSRGTVNYGYTF.

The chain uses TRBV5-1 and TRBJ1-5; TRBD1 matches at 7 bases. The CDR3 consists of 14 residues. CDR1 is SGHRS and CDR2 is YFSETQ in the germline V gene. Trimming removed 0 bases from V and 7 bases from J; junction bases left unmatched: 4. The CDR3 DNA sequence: TGCGCCAGCAGCTTGGCAGGGGGTGGGCAGCCCCAGCATTTT. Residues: CASSLAGGGQPQHF.

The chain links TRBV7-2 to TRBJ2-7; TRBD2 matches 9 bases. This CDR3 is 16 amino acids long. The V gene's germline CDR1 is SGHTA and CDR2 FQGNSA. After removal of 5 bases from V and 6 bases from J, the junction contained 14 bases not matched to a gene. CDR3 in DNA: TGTGCCAGCAGCCACTCGCCGGGAGCGGGGGGCCGCGAGCAGTACTTC. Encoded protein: CASSHSPGAGGREQYF.

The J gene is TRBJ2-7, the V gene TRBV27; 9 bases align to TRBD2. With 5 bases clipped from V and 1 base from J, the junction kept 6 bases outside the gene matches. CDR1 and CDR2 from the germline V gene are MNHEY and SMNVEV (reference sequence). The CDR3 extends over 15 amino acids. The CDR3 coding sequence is TGTGCCAGCAGTGGTTTAGCGGGAGTTTCCTACGAGCAGTACTTC. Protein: CASSGLAGVSYEQYF.

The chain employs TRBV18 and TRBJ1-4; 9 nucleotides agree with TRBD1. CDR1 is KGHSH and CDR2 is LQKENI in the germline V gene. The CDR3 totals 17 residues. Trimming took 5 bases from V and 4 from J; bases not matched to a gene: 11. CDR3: CASSTNSVGQGNEKLFF. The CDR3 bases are TGTGCCAGCTCAACCAACTCGGTGGGACAGGGTAATGAAAAACTGTTTTTT.

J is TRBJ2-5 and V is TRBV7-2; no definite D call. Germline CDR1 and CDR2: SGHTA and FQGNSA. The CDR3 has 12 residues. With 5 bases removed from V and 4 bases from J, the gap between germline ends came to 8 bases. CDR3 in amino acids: CASSPYSETQYF. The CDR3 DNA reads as TGTGCCAGCAGCCCTTATTCAGAGACCCAGTACTTC.

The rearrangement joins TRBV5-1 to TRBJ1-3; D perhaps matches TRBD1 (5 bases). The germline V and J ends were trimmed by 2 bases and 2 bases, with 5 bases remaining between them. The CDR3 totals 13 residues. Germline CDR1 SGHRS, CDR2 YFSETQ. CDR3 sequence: CASSLGAGNTIYF. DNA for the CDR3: TGCGCCAGCAGCTTAGGGGCTGGAAACACCATATATTTT.

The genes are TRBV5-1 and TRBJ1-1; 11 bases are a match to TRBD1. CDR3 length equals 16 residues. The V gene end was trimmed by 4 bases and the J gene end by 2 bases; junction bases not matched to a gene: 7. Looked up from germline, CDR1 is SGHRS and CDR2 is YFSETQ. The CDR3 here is CASSNRRTGGNTEAFF. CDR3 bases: TGCGCCAGCAGCAACCGAAGGACAGGGGGCAACACTGAAGCTTTCTTT.

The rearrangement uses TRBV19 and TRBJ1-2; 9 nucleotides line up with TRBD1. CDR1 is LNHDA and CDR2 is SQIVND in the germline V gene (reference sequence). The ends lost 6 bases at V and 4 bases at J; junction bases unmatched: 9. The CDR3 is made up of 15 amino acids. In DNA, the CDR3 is TGTGCCAGTAGCGGAGGACAGGGGAACAGCTATGGCTACACCTTC. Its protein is CASSGGQGNSYGYTF.

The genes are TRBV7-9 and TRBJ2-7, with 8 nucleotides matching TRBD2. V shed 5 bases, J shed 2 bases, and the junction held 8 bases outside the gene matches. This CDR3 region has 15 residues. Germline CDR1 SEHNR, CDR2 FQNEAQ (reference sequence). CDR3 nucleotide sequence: TGTGCCAGCAGCCCCCCGACGGGGGGGACCTACGAGCAGTACTTC. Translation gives CASSPPTGGTYEQYF. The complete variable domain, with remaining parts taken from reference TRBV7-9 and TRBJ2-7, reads DTGVSQNPRHKITKRGQNVTFRCDPISEHNRLYWYRQTLGQGPEFLTYFQNEAQLEKSRLLSDRFSAERPKGSFSTLEIQRTEQGDSAMYLCASSPPTGGTYEQYFGPGTRLTVT.

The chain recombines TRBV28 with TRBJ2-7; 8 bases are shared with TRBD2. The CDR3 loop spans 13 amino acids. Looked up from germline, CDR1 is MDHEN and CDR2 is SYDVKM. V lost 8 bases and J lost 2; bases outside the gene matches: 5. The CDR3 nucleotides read TGTGCCAGCGGAAGCGGGGGCCCCTACGAGCAGTACTTC. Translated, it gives CASGSGGPYEQYF.

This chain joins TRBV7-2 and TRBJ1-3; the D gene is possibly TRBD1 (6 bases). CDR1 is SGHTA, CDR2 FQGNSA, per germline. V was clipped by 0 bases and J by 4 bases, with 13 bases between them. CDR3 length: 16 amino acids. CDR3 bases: TGTGCCAGCAGCTTAGCGGGGAGGGGGAACGGAAACACCATATATTTT. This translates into CASSLAGRGNGNTIYF. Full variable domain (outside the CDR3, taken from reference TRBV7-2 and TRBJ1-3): GAGVSQSPSNKVTEKGKDVELRCDPISGHTALYWYRQSLGQGLEFLIYFQGNSAPDKSGLPSDRFSAERTGGSVSTLTIQRTQQEDSAVYLCASSLAGRGNGNTIYFGEGSWLTVV.

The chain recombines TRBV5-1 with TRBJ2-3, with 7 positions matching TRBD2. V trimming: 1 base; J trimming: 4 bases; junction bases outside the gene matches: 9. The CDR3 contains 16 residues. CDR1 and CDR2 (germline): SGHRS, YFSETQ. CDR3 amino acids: CASSLKSGANSDTQYF. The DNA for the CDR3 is TGCGCCAGCAGCTTGAAAAGCGGGGCAAACTCAGATACGCAGTATTTT.

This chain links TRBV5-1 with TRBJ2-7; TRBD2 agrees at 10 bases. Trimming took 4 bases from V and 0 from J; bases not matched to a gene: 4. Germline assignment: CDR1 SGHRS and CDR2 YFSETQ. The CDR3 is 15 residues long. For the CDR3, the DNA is TGCGCCAGCAGCCAGGTAGCGGGAGGCTCCTACGAGCAGTACTTC. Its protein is CASSQVAGGSYEQYF.

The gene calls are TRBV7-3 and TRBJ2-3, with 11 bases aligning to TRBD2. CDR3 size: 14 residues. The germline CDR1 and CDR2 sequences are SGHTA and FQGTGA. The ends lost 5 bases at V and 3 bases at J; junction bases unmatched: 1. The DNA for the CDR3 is TGTGCCAGCAGCCGACTAGCGGGAACAGATACGCAGTATTTT. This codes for CASSRLAGTDTQYF.

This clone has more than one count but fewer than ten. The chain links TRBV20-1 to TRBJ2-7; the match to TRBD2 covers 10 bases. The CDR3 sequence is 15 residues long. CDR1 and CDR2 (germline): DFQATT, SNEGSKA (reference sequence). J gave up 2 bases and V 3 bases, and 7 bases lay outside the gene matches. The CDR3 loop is CSASLPGLAPYEQYF. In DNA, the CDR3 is TGCAGTGCTAGTTTGCCGGGACTAGCGCCCTACGAGCAGTACTTC.

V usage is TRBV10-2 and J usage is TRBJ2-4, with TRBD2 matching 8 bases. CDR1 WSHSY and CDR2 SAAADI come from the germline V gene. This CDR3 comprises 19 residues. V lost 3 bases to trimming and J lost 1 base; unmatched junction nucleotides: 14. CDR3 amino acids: CASSDSGHGGVRAKNIQYF. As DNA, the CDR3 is TGCGCCAGCAGTGATTCTGGGCACGGGGGGGTGCGGGCCAAAAACATTCAGTACTTC.

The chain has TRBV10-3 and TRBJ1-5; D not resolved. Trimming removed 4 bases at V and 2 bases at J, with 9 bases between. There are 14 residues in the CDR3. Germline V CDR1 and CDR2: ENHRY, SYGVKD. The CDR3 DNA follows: TGTGCCATCAGTGGGGGAGGAGGCAATCAGCCCCAGCATTTT. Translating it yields CAISGGGGNQPQHF.

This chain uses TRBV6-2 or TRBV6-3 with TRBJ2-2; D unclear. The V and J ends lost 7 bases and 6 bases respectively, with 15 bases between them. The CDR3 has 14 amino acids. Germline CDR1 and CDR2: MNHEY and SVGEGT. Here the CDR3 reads CASTPSVIAGELFF. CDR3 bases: TGTGCCAGCACCCCCTCGGTAATCGCCGGGGAGCTGTTTTTT.

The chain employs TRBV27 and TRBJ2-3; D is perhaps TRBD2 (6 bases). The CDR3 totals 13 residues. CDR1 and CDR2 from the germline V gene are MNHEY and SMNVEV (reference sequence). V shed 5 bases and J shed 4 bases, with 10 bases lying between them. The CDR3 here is CASSTASADTQYF. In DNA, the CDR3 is TGTGCCAGCAGTACGGCTAGCGCAGATACGCAGTATTTT.

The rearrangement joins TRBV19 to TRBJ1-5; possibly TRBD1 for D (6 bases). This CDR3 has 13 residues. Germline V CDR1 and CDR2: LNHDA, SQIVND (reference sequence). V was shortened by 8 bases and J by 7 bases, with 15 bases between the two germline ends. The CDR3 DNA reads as TGTGCCAGTGCAAGGGGGAGGGAGCAGCCCCAGCATTTT. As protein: CASARGREQPQHF.

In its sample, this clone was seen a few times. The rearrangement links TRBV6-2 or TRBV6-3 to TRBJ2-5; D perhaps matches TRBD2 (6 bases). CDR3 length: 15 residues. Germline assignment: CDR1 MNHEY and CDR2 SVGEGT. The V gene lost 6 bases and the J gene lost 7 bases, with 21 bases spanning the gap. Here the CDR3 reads CASSPDTTGGATQYF. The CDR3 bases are TGTGCCAGCAGCCCAGATACAACCGGCGGGGCGACCCAGTACTTC.

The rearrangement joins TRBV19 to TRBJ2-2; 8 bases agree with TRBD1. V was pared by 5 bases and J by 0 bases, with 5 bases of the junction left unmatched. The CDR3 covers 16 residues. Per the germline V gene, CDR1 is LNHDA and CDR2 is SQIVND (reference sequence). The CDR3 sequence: CASSSPTGANTGELFF. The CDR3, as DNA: TGTGCCAGTAGTTCCCCGACAGGGGCGAACACCGGGGAGCTGTTTTTT.